This T cell receptor beta chain was sequenced in a study of T-cell memory formation after mild COVID-19. In the case of this clonotype: The antigen is not known.

Germline lookup yields CDR1 MNHEY and CDR2 SVGAGI. V was trimmed by 3 bases and J by 4 bases, leaving 15 bases between them. The CDR3 is made up of 15 amino acids. With constant-segment primers, 5'RACE yielded cDNA libraries of TCR alpha and TCR beta that carried sample barcodes and UMIs. MiXCR was run by TCRdb on the 5' RACE reads, yielding one entry per CDR3 protein. The table includes tens of thousands of distinct CDR3 sequences, 6% to 7.5% detected once. Overall study findings and caveats: For contracting clones, CD4+ ones sat mainly in CM and EM, CD8+ in EMRA. Certain responding clones were present in pre-infection memory, suggesting participation of cross-reactive memory.

The specimen sequenced was PBMCs or a T cell subset sorted from them (not recorded which). The chain recombines TRBV6-5 with TRBJ1-2; no clear D gene. This TCR was sampled from an adult who had mild COVID-19 (a few samples of this study predate the infection). Cell type and time point are not known. The CDR3 region is CASSYDKAGIYGYTF. The CDR3 DNA follows: TGTGCCAGCAGTTATGATAAGGCGGGGATCTATGGCTACACCTTC.